This T cell receptor beta chain was sequenced during a study of graft-versus-host responses after intestinal transplantation. Study background: Every recipient had anti-thymocyte globulin induction and 2 to 4 years of tacrolimus plus steroids. Findings and caveats of the study: GvH clones were found in recipient marrow; some appeared first in ileum or blood.

This table comes from immunoSEQ multiplex PCR, and its TCRdb copy is limited to in-frame clones, with some not included. The sample holds some 48,000 clones, around 85% seen once. Note on this clone: Its antigen remains unknown.

The CDR3 loop spans 12 amino acids. V was pared by 1 base and J by 7 bases, with 7 bases between. The germline V gene has CDR1 SGHNT and CDR2 YENEEA. The source material was unstimulated CD4+ T cells sorted from spleen or lymph node cells, sampled before transplant. The V and J genes are TRBV11-3 and TRBJ1-2, with D unresolved. This receptor was taken from a human donor who was the organ donor for an intestinal transplant. CDR3 in amino acids: CASSLGGFGYTF. The CDR3 nucleotides read TGTGCCAGCAGCTTAGGAGGTTTTGGCTACACCTTC.